Below are 9 T cell receptor beta chains sequenced from a single sample in a study of identical twins listed by TCRdb under 2016. Library creation used 5' RACE. The sequencer was an Illumina HiSeq 2000. Through fastp at Q25 and MiXCR, TCRdb rebuilt clones from the public reads, retaining in-frame beta chains. Every entry covers one CDR3 protein and lists the most common genes and DNA from its rows. Across this sample there are fewer than 500,000 distinct CDR3 sequences, with around an eighth seen only once. The ten largest clonotypes hold approximately 1% of the sample. These data were also reused for a study on yellow fever vaccine responses in identical twins.

Sequences were obtained from CD4+ T cells sorted from blood. These receptors came from a woman between 18 and 30 years old in good health.

This chain connects TRBV27 to TRBJ1-6; D remains ambiguous. The CDR3 length is 15 residues. Per the germline V gene, CDR1 is MNHEY and CDR2 is SMNVEV (reference sequence). V was pared by 0 bases and J by 9 bases, with 12 bases between. The CDR3, as DNA: TGTGCCAGCAGTTTATCGGAAGGGAGGGCTTCACCCCTCCACTTT. Amino acid sequence: CASSLSEGRASPLHF.

The chain couples TRBV5-1 to TRBJ2-1; 8 positions match TRBD1. With 4 bases clipped from V and 3 bases from J, the junction kept 6 bases outside the gene matches. CDR3 size: 15 residues. Germline V gene sequence: CDR1 SGHRS, CDR2 YFSETQ. CDR3 loop: CASSGRQGSYNEQFF. CDR3 sequence (DNA): TGCGCCAGCAGCGGGCGACAGGGGAGCTACAATGAGCAGTTCTTC.

The CDR3 reads CASSLRGRGEKLFF. CDR3 in DNA: TGTGCCAGCAGCTTAAGAGGCAGGGGCGAAAAACTGTTTTTT. This rearrangement joins TRBV3-1 to TRBJ1-4; weak D call: TRBD1 (6 bases). Germline values: CDR1 LGHDT, CDR2 YNNKEL (reference sequence). The V end was cut by 5 bases, the J end by 8 bases, with 15 bases between. CDR3 length equals 14 residues.

This clonotype was seen a few times. The V and J genes are TRBV3-1 and TRBJ1-4; possibly TRBD1 for D (5 bases). CDR3 length: 16 amino acids. V was cut by 0 bases and J by 4 bases, with 12 bases left in between. Per the germline V gene, CDR1 is LGHDT and CDR2 is YNNKEL (reference sequence). The CDR3: CASSQEWRGGNEKLFF. In nucleotides, the CDR3 is TGTGCCAGCAGCCAAGAATGGAGGGGAGGTAATGAAAAACTGTTTTTT.

This clonotype has at least ten counts. The rearrangement links TRBV4-1 to TRBJ2-7; 8 nucleotides match TRBD1. The J segment lost 3 bases and the V segment lost 3 bases, leaving 7 bases of the junction unmatched. Germline loops: CDR1 MGHRA, CDR2 YSYEKL. This CDR3 is 15 amino acids long. The CDR3 sequence: CASSQAWTGNYEQYF. CDR3 DNA: TGCGCCAGCAGCCAGGCCTGGACAGGGAACTACGAGCAGTACTTC.

The chain couples TRBV21-1 to TRBJ2-7; the table's D call, TRBD1, was not checked against the DNA. TRBV21-1 is a pseudogene. The CDR3 spans 18 residues. DNA of the CDR3: TGTGCCAGCAGCAATCCGGCAGGGGGAAGGAAGGTCTCCTACGAGCAGTACTTC. Amino acid sequence: CASSNPAGGRKVSYEQYF.

This clonotype was observed a handful of times. The genes are TRBV29-1 and TRBJ1-2, with 11 bases fitting TRBD1. The germline CDR1 and CDR2 sequences are SQVTM and ANQGSEA. V shed 0 bases and J 5 bases; nucleotides not matched to a gene: 11. This CDR3 is built from 17 residues. DNA of the CDR3: TGCAGCGTTGAAGATCGTTGGACAGGGGGCTCATCATATGGCTACACCTTC. Translation gives CSVEDRWTGGSSYGYTF.

There are many counts of this clonotype. The chain links TRBV5-1 to TRBJ2-4, with TRBD1 identical over 9 bases. The CDR3 runs 15 residues. Germline V CDR1 and CDR2: SGHRS, YFSETQ. Germline trimming cut 4 bases from V and 6 bases from J; bases unmatched to any gene: 8. Written as DNA, the CDR3 is TGCGCCAGCAGCCAGGCTCCGGACAGGGGAAACATTCAGTACTTC. It codes for CASSQAPDRGNIQYF.

V gene TRBV6-4 combines with J gene TRBJ2-7; D uncertain. CDR1 and CDR2 from the germline V gene are MRHNA and SNTAGT. V lost 0 bases and J 6 bases, leaving 6 bases between the germline ends. This CDR3 spans 12 amino acids. This CDR3 reads CASSDSSGEQYF. The CDR3 bases are TGTGCCAGCAGTGACTCATCAGGCGAGCAGTACTTC.